This T cell receptor beta chain was sequenced for a study of CD8+CD57+ T cells in acquired aplastic anemia. Study at large: Sorted CD4+ and CD8+ cells yielded DNA averaging approximately 3 ug.

The V gene lost 5 bases and the J gene lost 2 bases, with 13 bases spanning the gap. CDR3 length equals 15 residues. Germline V lookup: CDR1 SEHNR, CDR2 FQNEAQ (reference sequence). There are many counts of this clonotype. Its target is not known. Patients chosen for sequencing had CD8+CD57+ cells that had expanded, as shown by flow cytometry. Genomic DNA templated the TCR beta VDJ and CDR3 profiling. Via MiXCR, TCRdb re-called the reads, giving one row per CDR3 protein. The sample includes 150,000 to 200,000 distinct CDR3 sequences, 48% of them seen just once. Study-wide results and caveats: Patients and controls had CD8+ Simpson's diversity values that were not significantly distinct. Fewer than 35 sequences, all CD8+ CDR3, were shared between patients and controls.

This TCR came from a human donor with aplastic anemia. The source material was sorted CD4+, CD8+, or CD8+CD57+ T cells (not recorded which) from PBMCs. The chain joins TRBV7-9 to TRBJ2-1; the D gene is possibly TRBD2 (5 bases). CDR3 region: CASSPGTSAYNEQFF. CDR3 nucleotide sequence: TGTGCCAGCAGCCCAGGAACTAGTGCCTACAATGAGCAGTTCTTC.